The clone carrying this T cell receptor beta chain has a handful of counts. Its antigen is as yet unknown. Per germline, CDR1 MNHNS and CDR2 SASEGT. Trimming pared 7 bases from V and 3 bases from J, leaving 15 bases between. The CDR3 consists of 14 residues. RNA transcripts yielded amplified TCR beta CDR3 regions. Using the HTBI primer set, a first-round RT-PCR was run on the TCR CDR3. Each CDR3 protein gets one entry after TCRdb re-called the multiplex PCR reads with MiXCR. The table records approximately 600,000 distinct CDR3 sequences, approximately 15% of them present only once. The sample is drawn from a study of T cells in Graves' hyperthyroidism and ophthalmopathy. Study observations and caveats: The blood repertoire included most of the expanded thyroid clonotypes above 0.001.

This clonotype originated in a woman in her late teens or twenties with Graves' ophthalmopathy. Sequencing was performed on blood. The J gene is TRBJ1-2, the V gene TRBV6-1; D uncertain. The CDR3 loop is CASTLGGVDYGYTF. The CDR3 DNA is TGTGCCAGCACCCTAGGAGGAGTAGACTATGGCTACACCTTC.